This T cell receptor beta chain appears in the sequencing data of a study of shared clonotypes between healthy human individuals. About the study: Donors consisted of a couple of women and a few men between 18 and 49. Study-level findings and limits: Clonotype sharing across several donors was observed for around 4.8% of naive CD4 clonotypes. Compared with clonotypes that all four donors shared, non-shared clonotypes had lower generation probabilities.

The method was immunoSEQ multiplex PCR; TCRdb's version includes in-frame clones alone and lacks a portion of them. The sample carries 550,000 to 650,000 clones, about 95% recorded once. CD8 cells regarded as naive lacked CD45RO, were positively chosen for CCR7, and omitted terminally differentiated effector memory CD45RA+ cells. CDR3 size: 12 residues. The V gene's germline CDR1 is SGDLS and CDR2 YYNGEE. The ends were cut back, 4 bases at V and 5 bases at J, with 10 bases in the middle. For this clone: Its antigen remains unknown.

The TCR sequence derives from a woman in her thirties in good health. The chain joins TRBV9 to TRBJ2-7; D is undetermined. The specimen was naive CD8+ T cells sorted from blood. The CDR3 region has the DNA TGTGCCAGCAGCTCCCTATCTGACGAGCAGTACTTC. Its translation: CASSSLSDEQYF.